Shown below are 21 T cell receptor beta chains from a single sample sequenced in a study of T cell repertoires in cytomegalovirus infection. A single record per CDR3 protein comes from TCRdb applying MiXCR to the reads. The sample yields 290,000 or so distinct CDR3 sequences, roughly 9.3% seen once. The specimen was PBMCs. These receptors all stem from a human donor in good health (CMV status not recorded). Some clones in this sample may be carry-over from other donors' samples.

This clonotype was picked up many times. The chain links TRBV20-1 to TRBJ2-1; 16 nucleotides line up with TRBD2. The V gene end was trimmed by 6 bases and the J gene end by 8 bases; junction bases not matched to a gene: 10. Per the germline V gene, CDR1 is DFQATT and CDR2 is SNEGSKA (reference sequence). The CDR3 loop spans 16 amino acids. This chain's CDR3 is CSATGTSGGARDEQFF. As DNA, the CDR3 is TGCAGTGCGACCGGGACTAGCGGGGGGGCCAGAGATGAGCAGTTCTTC.

This clonotype was observed a few times. This chain connects TRBV7-9 to TRBJ2-3; 9 nucleotides align to TRBD2. The CDR3 loop spans 16 amino acids. Per germline, CDR1 SEHNR and CDR2 FQNEAQ (reference sequence). With 5 bases clipped from V and 7 bases from J, the junction kept 13 bases outside the gene matches. CDR3 nucleotide sequence: TGTGCCAGCAGCGCCCACGGGGCGGGGGGGCAAAATACGCAGTATTTT. Amino acids: CASSAHGAGGQNTQYF.

In this sample, this clonotype turned up many times. V and J are TRBV6-6 and TRBJ1-2; tentatively, D is TRBD1 (5 bases). The CDR3 has 16 residues. The V gene's germline CDR1 is MNHNY and CDR2 SVGAGI (reference sequence). Trimming took off 5 bases at V and 4 bases at J, with 20 bases between the two ends. CDR3 amino acids: CASSVPRQGQGYGYTF. The CDR3 DNA reads TGTGCCAGCAGTGTTCCTCGACAAGGCCAGGGCTATGGCTACACCTTC.

This clonotype was found many times. The rearrangement links TRBV12-3 or TRBV12-4 to TRBJ2-2, with a weak D call TRBD2 (6 bases). The V end was cut by 6 bases, the J end by 3 bases, with 8 bases between. The CDR3 is 13 amino acids. Here the CDR3 reads CASRRGDTGELFF. CDR3 coding DNA: TGTGCCAGCAGGCGCGGGGACACCGGGGAGCTGTTTTTT.

For this clonotype: One end of the junction is discordant with germline, which a read error may explain. J is TRBJ2-2 and V is TRBV15, with 8 nucleotides matching TRBD2. CDR1 LNHNV and CDR2 YYDKDF come from the germline V gene (reference sequence). This CDR3 comprises 16 residues. The CDR3 loop reads CATSRDPGGGTGELVF. Written as DNA, the CDR3 is TGTGCCACCAGCAGAGATCCTGGCGGGGGGACCGGGGAGCTGGTTTTT. Looking up the rest from reference TRBV15 and TRBJ2-2 gives the full variable domain: DAMVIQNPRYQVTQFGKPVTLSCSQTLNHNVMYWYQQKSSQAPKLLFHYYDKDFNNEADTPDNFQSRRPNTSFCFLDIRSPGLGDTAMYLCATSRDPGGGTGELVFGEGSRLTVL.

Many counts were recorded for this clonotype. The V call is TRBV20-1, the J call TRBJ1-5; D gene ambiguous. Germline CDR1 is DFQATT and CDR2 is SNEGSKA (reference sequence). V lost 1 base to trimming and J lost 3 bases, with 13 bases between them. The CDR3 length is 15 residues. The CDR3 sequence is CSARGQKGLNQPQHF. CDR3 nucleotides: TGCAGTGCTAGAGGCCAAAAAGGACTCAATCAGCCCCAGCATTTT.

This chain links TRBV15 with TRBJ2-7, with 8 bases matching TRBD1. V was pared by 1 base and J by 6 bases, with 11 bases of the junction left unmatched. Germline assignment: CDR1 LNHNV and CDR2 YYDKDF (reference sequence). CDR3 length: 16 residues. CDR3 amino acids: CATSRGGTGGSFEQYF. CDR3 coding DNA: TGTGCCACCAGCAGAGGAGGAACAGGGGGATCTTTCGAGCAGTACTTC. Combining the CDR3 with reference TRBV15 and TRBJ2-7 gives the whole variable domain DAMVIQNPRYQVTQFGKPVTLSCSQTLNHNVMYWYQQKSSQAPKLLFHYYDKDFNNEADTPDNFQSRRPNTSFCFLDIRSPGLGDTAMYLCATSRGGTGGSFEQYFGPGTRLTVT.

This clonotype was counted ten times or more. This chain uses TRBV6-5 with TRBJ1-2, with 8 nucleotides matching TRBD1. J gave up 3 bases and V 1 base, and 4 bases lay outside the gene matches. This CDR3 has 15 amino acids. Germline V gives CDR1 MNHEY, CDR2 SVGAGI. This CDR3 reads CASSYFPTGDYGYTF. In DNA, the CDR3 is TGTGCCAGCAGTTACTTCCCGACAGGGGACTATGGCTACACCTTC.

This clonotype was observed many times. This chain links TRBV7-8 with TRBJ2-1; 8 positions match TRBD1. Germline-derived CDR1 and CDR2 are SGHVS and FQNEAQ. After removal of 1 base from V and 4 bases from J, the junction contained 3 bases not matched to a gene. The CDR3 is made up of 15 amino acids. CDR3 protein: CASSLEGTGYNEQFF. Here the CDR3 DNA reads TGTGCCAGCAGCTTAGAGGGGACAGGATACAATGAGCAGTTCTTC.

The rearrangement joins TRBV5-1 to TRBJ2-5; perhaps TRBD1 as D (5 bases). CDR3 length: 15 amino acids. V was cut by 1 base and J by 1 base, with 11 bases left in between. CDR1 and CDR2 (germline): SGHRS, YFSETQ. The CDR3 loop is CASSLRGTSQETQYF. CDR3 sequence (DNA): TGCGCCAGCAGCTTGAGGGGAACAAGCCAAGAGACCCAGTACTTC. Variable domain in full (rest from reference TRBV5-1 and TRBJ2-5): KAGVTQTPRYLIKTRGQQVTLSCSPISGHRSVSWYQQTPGQGLQFLFEYFSETQRNKGNFPGRFSGRQFSNSRSEMNVSTLELGDSALYLCASSLRGTSQETQYFGPGTRLLVL.

This clonotype has ten or more counts. DNA of the CDR3: TGCAGTGCTACCCGGGACAGGGGTTCTGAAGCTTTCTTT. Its translation is CSATRDRGSEAFF. The chain employs TRBV20-1 and TRBJ1-1, with TRBD1 matching over 10 bases. Germline V gives CDR1 DFQATT, CDR2 SNEGSKA (reference sequence). Unmatched junction bases numbered 5, after V lost 4 bases and J lost 6 bases. The CDR3 is made up of 13 amino acids.

Only one count was recorded for this clonotype. The chain couples TRBV3-1 to TRBJ2-3, with 11 bases that match TRBD2. Looked up from germline, CDR1 is LGHDT and CDR2 is YNNKEL (reference sequence). CDR3 length equals 16 residues. The J segment lost 1 base and the V segment lost 5 bases, leaving 5 bases of the junction unmatched. The CDR3 protein is CASSYTSGGRTDTQYF. CDR3 nucleotides: TGTGCCAGCAGCTATACTAGCGGGGGCCGCACAGATACGCAGTATTTT.

This clonotype was found a few times. The chain employs TRBV28 and TRBJ1-1; D ambiguous. The CDR3 sequence is 12 residues long. V was trimmed by 8 bases and J by 1 base, leaving 8 bases between them. From germline, CDR1 is MDHEN and CDR2 SYDVKM. The CDR3 sequence is CASFRGNTEAFF. As DNA, the CDR3 is TGTGCCAGCTTCCGGGGGAACACTGAAGCTTTCTTT.

The sample holds many counts of this clonotype. The rearrangement links TRBV7-2 to TRBJ2-5; 7 bases match TRBD1. Germline V CDR1 and CDR2: SGHTA, FQGNSA. Trimming took 5 bases from V and 4 from J; bases not matched to a gene: 10. This CDR3 spans 15 amino acids. The CDR3 here is CASSQNQGVRETQYF. As DNA, the CDR3 is TGTGCCAGCAGCCAAAACCAGGGGGTACGAGAGACCCAGTACTTC.

This clonotype occurred many times. This chain uses TRBV28 with TRBJ1-5; tentatively, D is TRBD1 (5 bases). CDR3 length equals 15 residues. Germline CDR1 is MDHEN and CDR2 is SYDVKM. V dropped 2 bases and J dropped 0 bases, with 8 bases sitting between them. The CDR3 region has the DNA TGTGCCAGCAGTTTAGGGGCAATTAGCAATCAGCCCCAGCATTTT. As protein: CASSLGAISNQPQHF.

The V and J genes are TRBV28 and TRBJ1-1; D gene uncertain. Per the germline V gene, CDR1 is MDHEN and CDR2 is SYDVKM. This CDR3 is 16 amino acids long. V lost 5 bases and J lost 6, with 22 bases in between. The CDR3 here is CASSPPTVGKRAEAFF. The CDR3 DNA reads TGTGCCAGCAGTCCTCCTACAGTAGGGAAAAGGGCTGAAGCTTTCTTT.

Many counts were recorded for this clonotype. The chain has TRBV6-5 and TRBJ2-7, with a possible D match to TRBD2 (5 bases). The V end lost 0 bases, the J end lost 4 bases, and 7 bases lay between the germline ends. Germline lookup yields CDR1 MNHEY and CDR2 SVGAGI. The CDR3 totals 13 residues. This CDR3 reads CASSYSRGYEQYV. In DNA, the CDR3 is TGTGCCAGCAGTTACTCTCGGGGTTACGAGCAGTACGTC.

This clonotype was observed a handful of times. CDR3 DNA sequence: TGCAGTGCTAGAACGCTGGGACAGGGGAGTAGCGGCTATGGCTACACCTTC. It yields the protein CSARTLGQGSSGYGYTF. The chain recombines TRBV20-1 with TRBJ1-2, with TRBD1 identical over 10 bases. This CDR3 spans 17 amino acids. Germline CDR1 DFQATT, CDR2 SNEGSKA (reference sequence). The V and J ends lost 2 bases and 4 bases, in that order; junction bases with no gene match: 13.

This clonotype was seen ten or more times. The chain has TRBV2 and TRBJ2-4, with 7 bases matching TRBD2. CDR3 length equals 15 residues. V shed 1 base and J 6 bases; nucleotides not matched to a gene: 6. Germline loops: CDR1 SNHLY, CDR2 FYNNEI. CDR3: CASSEERGAGNIQYF. The CDR3 DNA is TGTGCCAGCAGTGAAGAGCGGGGAGCGGGAAACATTCAGTACTTC.

This clonotype was found many times. The chain carries TRBV27 and TRBJ2-7; D is possibly TRBD1 (5 bases). V was pared by 8 bases and J by 0 bases, with 17 bases between. In germline, CDR1 is MNHEY, CDR2 SMNVEV (reference sequence). The CDR3 sequence is 15 residues long. The CDR3 DNA follows: TGTGCCAGCCGTCCATATAAGGGGTACTCCTACGAGCAGTACTTC. It is translated as CASRPYKGYSYEQYF.

This clonotype was detected a few times. Here the CDR3 reads CASSLSGLAGGFEQFF. Written as DNA, the CDR3 is TGTGCCAGCAGTTTATCGGGACTAGCGGGGGGGTTTGAGCAGTTCTTC. The chain links TRBV27 to TRBJ2-1; TRBD2 matches 16 bases. There are 16 residues in the CDR3. V lost 0 bases, J lost 9 bases, and 2 bases stayed unmatched. Germline V lookup: CDR1 MNHEY, CDR2 SMNVEV (reference sequence).